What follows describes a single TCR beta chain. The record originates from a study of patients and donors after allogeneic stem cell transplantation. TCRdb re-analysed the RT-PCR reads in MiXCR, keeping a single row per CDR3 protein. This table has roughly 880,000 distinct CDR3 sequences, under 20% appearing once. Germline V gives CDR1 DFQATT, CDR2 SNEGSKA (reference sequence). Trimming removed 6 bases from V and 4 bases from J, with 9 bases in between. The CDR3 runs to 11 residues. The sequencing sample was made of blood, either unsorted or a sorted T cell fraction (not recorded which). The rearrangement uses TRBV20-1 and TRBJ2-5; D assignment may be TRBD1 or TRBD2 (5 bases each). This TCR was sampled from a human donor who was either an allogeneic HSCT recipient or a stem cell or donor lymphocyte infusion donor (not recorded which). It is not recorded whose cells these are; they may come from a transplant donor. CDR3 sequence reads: CSAPGPETQYF. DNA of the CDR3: TGCAGTGCCCCGGGGCCAGAGACCCAGTACTTC.